Below are 18 T cell receptor beta chains sequenced from a single sample in a study of long-term antiretroviral therapy in people with HIV. With survey level as its setting, the immunoSEQ assay was v3.0. Libraries were prepared by immunoSEQ multiplex PCR; TCRdb keeps only in-frame clonotypes and omits some of them. The sample has 20,000 to 25,000 clones, 76% seen once. Sequences were derived from unsorted PBMCs, sampled 0.5 years after starting antiretroviral therapy. The receptors come from a woman between 40 and 50 years old with HIV.

V gene TRBV7-9 combines with J gene TRBJ1-1; D possibly corresponds to TRBD1 (6 bases). The CDR3 sequence is 13 residues long. V was pared by 6 bases and J by 7 bases, with 15 bases between. From germline, CDR1 is SEHNR and CDR2 FQNEAQ (reference sequence). CDR3 coding DNA: TGTGCCAGCAGGACGACAGGAGCTAGTGAAGCTTTCTTT. Translating gives CASRTTGASEAFF.

The CDR3 DNA reads TGTGCCAGCAGCTTGGACGGGCTAGCGGGGGCCTACCAAGAGACCCAGTACTTC. It codes for CASSLDGLAGAYQETQYF. The V and J genes are TRBV5-5 and TRBJ2-5; 10 bases are a match to TRBD2. This CDR3 has 18 residues. V lost 0 bases to trimming and J lost 0 bases; unmatched junction nucleotides: 8. Germline CDR1 is SGHKS and CDR2 is YYEKEE (reference sequence).

Concerning this clone: At one end the junction does not follow the germline gene, possibly because of a read error. This sequence joins TRBV5-1 and TRBJ1-5, with 7 nucleotides matching TRBD1. This CDR3 is 14 amino acids long. Germline V CDR1 and CDR2: SGHRS, YFSETQ. CDR3 sequence reads: CASSLEGGKQPQHF. CDR3 DNA: TGCGCCAGCAGCTTGGAAGGGGGCAAGCAGCCCCAGCATTTT.

V and J are TRBV5-1 and TRBJ1-5; TRBD1 might be the D (6 bases). The CDR3 extends over 16 amino acids. Germline CDR1 is SGHRS and CDR2 is YFSETQ. V gave up 4 bases and J gave up 0 bases, with 14 bases separating them. The CDR3 bases are TGCGCCAGCAGCCTGACAGGCGAGATTAGCAATCAGCCCCAGCATTTT. This encodes CASSLTGEISNQPQHF.

This CDR3 is CASSLGGRGFF. DNA of the CDR3: TGCGCCAGCAGCTTGGGGGGACGAGGTTTCTTT. The V and J genes are TRBV5-1 and TRBJ1-1, with D tentatively TRBD1 (5 bases). The CDR3 covers 11 residues. In germline, CDR1 is SGHRS, CDR2 YFSETQ. V was pared by 0 bases and J by 13 bases, with 10 bases between.

Notes on this clone: Different DNA sequences within this sample yield the same CDR3. The chain has TRBV7-9 and TRBJ2-7; the match to TRBD2 covers 13 bases. Germline CDR1 is SEHNR and CDR2 is FQNEAQ (reference sequence). The CDR3 loop spans 16 amino acids. The J segment lost 0 bases and the V segment lost 5 bases, leaving 4 bases of the junction unmatched. CDR3 protein: CASSHGLAGASYEQYF. The DNA for the CDR3 is TGTGCCAGCAGCCACGGACTAGCGGGGGCCTCCTACGAGCAGTACTTC.

This sequence joins TRBV15 and TRBJ1-5; D possibly corresponds to TRBD1 (5 bases). The germline V gene has CDR1 LNHNV and CDR2 YYDKDF (reference sequence). The V and J ends lost 0 bases and 7 bases respectively, with 13 bases between them. The length of the CDR3 is 15 residues. DNA for the CDR3: TGTGCCACCAGCAGAGATGGGGGGTCAGTACAGCCCCAGCATTTT. It translates to CATSRDGGSVQPQHF.

This chain links TRBV6-4 with TRBJ2-1; D is tentatively TRBD1 or TRBD2 (5 bases each). The CDR3 covers 18 residues. Trimming cost V 2 bases and J 5 bases, with 22 bases left between them. Germline assignment: CDR1 MRHNA and CDR2 SNTAGT. This CDR3 reads CASSDLPGRLKVNNEQFF. The CDR3 bases are TGTGCCAGCAGTGACCTACCGGGACGCTTGAAAGTCAACAATGAGCAGTTCTTC.

V usage is TRBV15 and J usage is TRBJ1-1; D possibly corresponds to TRBD1 (6 bases). Germline CDR1 and CDR2: LNHNV and YYDKDF (reference sequence). The CDR3 sequence is 14 residues long. V gave up 0 bases and J gave up 4 bases, with 9 bases separating them. This chain's CDR3 is CATSRELQGTEAFF. The CDR3 nucleotides are TGTGCCACCAGCAGAGAGCTACAGGGCACTGAAGCTTTCTTT.

The chain joins TRBV18 to TRBJ2-5; 15 bases agree with TRBD2. This CDR3 has 14 residues. The germline V gene encodes CDR1 KGHSH and CDR2 LQKENI. J was trimmed by 4 bases and V by 8 bases; bases with no gene match: 2. CDR3 in amino acids: CASGGLAGGETQYF. DNA for the CDR3: TGTGCCAGCGGGGGACTAGCGGGAGGAGAGACCCAGTACTTC.

This clone turned up a few times. The rearrangement links TRBV14 to TRBJ1-5, with D possibly being TRBD1 (6 bases). The CDR3 has 14 amino acids. Germline CDR1 SGHDN, CDR2 FVKESK. Trimming pared 8 bases from V and 3 bases from J, leaving 14 bases between. The CDR3 bases are TGTGCCAGCTACTCAGGGGAGAACAATCAGCCCCAGCATTTT. Amino acid sequence: CASYSGENNQPQHF.

The rearrangement joins TRBV7-2 to TRBJ2-7; possibly TRBD2 for D (5 bases). V dropped 0 bases and J dropped 1 base, with 10 bases sitting between them. The V gene's germline CDR1 is SGHTA and CDR2 FQGNSA. CDR3 length: 15 residues. CDR3 residues: CASSLAAAGSYEQYF. Here the CDR3 DNA reads TGTGCCAGCAGCTTAGCAGCGGCAGGATCCTACGAGCAGTACTTC.

This sequence joins TRBV13 and TRBJ2-5; D might be TRBD1 or TRBD2, each matching 6 bases. Germline-derived CDR1 and CDR2 are PRHDT and FYEKMQ (reference sequence). This CDR3 spans 13 amino acids. V lost 5 bases and J 5 bases, leaving 12 bases between the germline ends. The CDR3 reads CASSPGAWETQYF. The CDR3 DNA is TGTGCCAGCAGCCCGGGGGCGTGGGAGACCCAGTACTTC.

The rearrangement joins TRBV6-6 to TRBJ2-7; 11 bases align to TRBD2. The CDR3 runs to 13 residues. J gave up 2 bases and V 10 bases, and 4 bases lay outside the gene matches. Looked up from germline, CDR1 is MNHNY and CDR2 is SVGAGI (reference sequence). The CDR3 nucleotides read TGTGCCACCAGACTAGCGGGGACCTACGAGCAGTACTTC. It is translated as CATRLAGTYEQYF.

The gene calls are TRBV29-1 and TRBJ2-5; 8 bases are a match to TRBD2. Germline CDR1 is SQVTM and CDR2 is ANQGSEA. Losses at the gene ends were 3 bases for V and 4 bases for J; bases not matched to a gene: 7. The CDR3 has 14 amino acids. The CDR3 loop is CSVDGSGVGETQYF. CDR3 DNA sequence: TGCAGCGTTGACGGTAGCGGGGTAGGAGAGACCCAGTACTTC.

The chain joins TRBV28 to TRBJ1-2; D is undetermined. V lost 3 bases, J lost 4 bases, and 12 bases lay in between. The CDR3 runs to 14 residues. Germline CDR1 and CDR2: MDHEN and SYDVKM. CDR3 protein: CASSFRVAGYGYTF. For the CDR3, the DNA is TGTGCCAGCAGTTTTCGGGTGGCCGGCTATGGCTACACCTTC.

This rearrangement joins TRBV2 to TRBJ2-7, with D perhaps TRBD1 (6 bases). Looked up from germline, CDR1 is SNHLY and CDR2 is FYNNEI. V gave up 7 bases and J gave up 5 bases, with 18 bases separating them. The CDR3 spans 14 residues. DNA of the CDR3: TGTGCCAGCACTGCCTGGGACAATAGGAACGAGCAGTACTTC. Translation: CASTAWDNRNEQYF. Full variable domain (remainder filled in from reference TRBV2 and TRBJ2-7): EPEVTQTPSHQVTQMGQEVILRCVPISNHLYFYWYRQILGQKVEFLVSFYNNEISEKSEIFDDQFSVERPDGSNFTLKIRSTKLEDSAMYFCASTAWDNRNEQYFGPGTRLTVT.

This clone has a handful of counts. J is TRBJ1-2 and V is TRBV10-3; D perhaps matches TRBD1 (6 bases). This CDR3 region has 13 residues. CDR1 is ENHRY, CDR2 SYGVKD, per germline. V was cut by 2 bases and J by 8 bases, with 12 bases left in between. The CDR3 bases are TGTGCCATCAGTGAGGTCCAGGGACAAGGCTACACCTTC. Encoded protein: CAISEVQGQGYTF.